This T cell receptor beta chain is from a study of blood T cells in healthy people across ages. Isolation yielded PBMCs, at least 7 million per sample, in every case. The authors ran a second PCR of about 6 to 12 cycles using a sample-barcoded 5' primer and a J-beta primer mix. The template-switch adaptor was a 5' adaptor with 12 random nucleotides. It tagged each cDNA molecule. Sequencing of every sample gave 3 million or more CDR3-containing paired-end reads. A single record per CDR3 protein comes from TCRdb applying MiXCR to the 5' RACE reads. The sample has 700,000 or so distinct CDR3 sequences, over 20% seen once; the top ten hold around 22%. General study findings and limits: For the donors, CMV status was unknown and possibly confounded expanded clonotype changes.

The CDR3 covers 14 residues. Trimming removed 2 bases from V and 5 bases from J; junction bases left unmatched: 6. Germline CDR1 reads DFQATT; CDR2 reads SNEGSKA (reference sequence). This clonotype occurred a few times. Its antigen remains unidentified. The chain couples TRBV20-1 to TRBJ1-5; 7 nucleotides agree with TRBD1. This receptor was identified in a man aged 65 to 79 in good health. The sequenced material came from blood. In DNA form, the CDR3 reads TGCAGTGCTAGAATGGGACAGACATATCAGCCCCAGCATTTT. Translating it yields CSARMGQTYQPQHF.